This T cell receptor (beta chain) was sequenced during a study of shared clonotypes between healthy human individuals (dated by TCRdb to the early 2020s). The study in broad terms: The cohort included a few men and a couple of women between 18 and 49 years of age. Leukapheresis yielded between about 0.85 and 9.5 billion PBMCs per donor. To increase sequencing depth and limit assay-specific biases, different laboratories used diverse techniques to prepare libraries and sequence TCR repertoires. To estimate repertoire size and how much clonotypes are shared between individuals, the study performed deep sequencing of blood TCR repertoires from about five healthy adults. Study-level results and caveats: Sampling was limited to blood, and TCR repertoires in tissue likely differ from TCR repertoires in blood. The small number of donors limited the genetic and exposure-history diversity represented. Pairwise subsampling led to the expectation that sequencing depth would affect the degree of clonotype sharing among donors.

Using the deep immunoSEQ assay, TCR CDR3 regions were amplified from genomic DNA by multiplex PCR. Extracted genomic DNA from each cell subset was distributed evenly across all wells of several immunoSEQ 96-well plates, and each plate was treated as a replicate. Each replicate PCR for unsorted PBMC received roughly 300 ng genomic DNA, equal to approximately 30,000 T cell genomes. Ten immunoSEQ deep assay plates were used to sequence unsorted PBMC genomic DNA. Purified libraries were quantified with a Qubit 3.0 fluorometer, sized on a Bioanalyzer 2100, and re-quantified with the KAPA Library Quantification kit. Every immunoSEQ 96-well plate was sequenced on a separate single-read 150-cycle Illumina NextSeq 550 flow cell. As for the original processing: Because the immunoSEQ output included only junctional sequences and no quality scores, the filtering could not be the same as the filtering used for full-length reads. To assign V/J genes and CDR3, sequences were annotated using PyIR, a Python wrapper for IgBLAST v1.9, with IMGT germline references. Reads were filtered out if the reads had weak V/J assignments (E-value above 1e-6), no CDR3, stop codons, out-of-frame junctions, or ambiguous translated residues. V3J clonotypes were defined by identical inferred V gene, J gene, and CDR3 amino acid sequence. Percentage overlap between repertoires was calculated by dividing the number of shared unique clonotypes by the size of the smaller repertoire. RTK rarefaction, the Chao1 estimator, and Recon v2.1 estimates of unobserved clonotypes were used to assess repertoire richness. TCRdb mirrors the immuneACCESS table, restricted to in-frame sequences. Some clones are absent from its copies; in checked studies, under half trace to an unresolved V gene, and the reason for the others is unknown. Clone size and V and J calls were adopted from that table, with D and trimming inferred from the DNA. This sample lists 490,000 or so clones; 79% were detected once. The leading ten clones occupy about an eighth of the sample.

Comment on this clone: Which antigen it targets is not known. The input lacks base qualities; no much larger clone sits a single base away.

The CDR3 has 16 amino acids, counting the end cysteine and phenylalanine. Only CDR3 DNA remains: 48 bases, in frame from the first base. CDR1 and CDR2 (WSHSY, SAAADI) derive from the germline V gene. A distance of 15 bases separates the germline ends of V and J, which lose 4 bases and 0 bases respectively. The donors were healthy, HIV-negative adults who had no recently reported acute infections or vaccinations. All donors were Caucasian adults living in Nashville, Tennessee, USA. For unsorted samples, 100 million or so PBMCs were counted, and genomic DNA was extracted using the QIAamp DNA Blood Mini kit. After blood collection by leukapheresis, PBMCs were isolated using Ficoll-Histopaque density gradient centrifugation and then cryopreserved in the vapor phase of liquid nitrogen.

The rearrangement joined TRBV10-2 to TRBJ1-1, and the D gene may be TRBD1, 5 bases matching. Sequences were obtained from PBMCs. This receptor was identified in a woman in her forties in good health. Some clones in this sample may be carry-over from other donors' samples. The CDR3 amino acid sequence is: CASSGFSGQMNTEAFF. The DNA is as follows: TGCGCCAGCAGTGGGTTTTCAGGACAAATGAACACTGAAGCTTTCTTT.